This TCR beta chain comes out of a study of blood T cell repertoires in COVID-19. Study summary: Acute-phase and convalescent COVID-19 samples originated in the United States, Italy and Spain. The cDNA or gDNA used as material had been derived from T cells, B-cell-depleted T cells, or PBMCs.

Produced via immunoSEQ multiplex PCR; TCRdb's table is partial and in-frame only. Among some 70,000 clones listed, 88% were seen once. The V gene lost 7 bases and the J gene lost 4 bases, with 22 bases spanning the gap. The CDR3 contains 16 residues. Germline CDR1 reads SNHLY; CDR2 reads FYNNEI. The chain joins TRBV2 to TRBJ1-2; TRBD1 might be the D (6 bases). Sequenced: peripheral blood. This clonotype originated in a woman in her seventies with acute or convalescent COVID-19. The CDR3 DNA reads TGTGCCAGCACCCGCGTCTGGGCAGGGGCGCGCTATGGCTACACCTTC. Protein: CASTRVWAGARYGYTF. The full variable domain, with the rest looked up from reference TRBV2 and TRBJ1-2, is EPEVTQTPSHQVTQMGQEVILRCVPISNHLYFYWYRQILGQKVEFLVSFYNNEISEKSEIFDDQFSVERPDGSNFTLKIRSTKLEDSAMYFCASTRVWAGARYGYTFGSGTRLTVV.